What follows describes a single TCR beta chain. This sample stems from a study of blood T cell repertoires in COVID-19. Whole-study context: Acute and convalescent COVID-19 samples came from the United States, Italy and Spain. PBMCs, B-cell-depleted T cells, or T cells provided the cDNA or gDNA that made up the material.

V lost 4 bases to trimming and J lost 5 bases; unmatched junction nucleotides: 2. The CDR3 covers 13 residues. Germline V CDR1 and CDR2: SQVTM, ANQGSEA. Original methodology: Amplification of reference gene primers provided the estimated nucleated cell counts. TCRdb's table, derived via immunoSEQ multiplex PCR, lists solely in-frame clones and lacks some. That table furnishes V, J and clone size, whereas the DNA furnished D and trimming. The sample comprises approximately 280,000 clones, approximately 90% of which are singletons, and about 12% rests with the top ten. The sample was peripheral blood. The receptor's source is a woman aged 55-69 years with acute or convalescent COVID-19. The V gene is TRBV29-1, the J gene TRBJ1-4; 9 bases map to TRBD1. The CDR3 region is CSVGGTGNEKLFF. CDR3 DNA sequence: TGCAGCGTTGGTGGGACAGGGAATGAAAAACTGTTTTTT.